Sequencing of this TCR beta chain was carried out in a study of blood T cell repertoires in COVID-19. Study information: Donors in the United States, Italy and Spain gave samples during acute or convalescent COVID-19.

The V gene lost 3 bases and the J gene lost 4 bases, with 9 bases spanning the gap. CDR1 PRHDT and CDR2 FYEKMQ come from the germline V gene (reference sequence). CDR3 length equals 13 residues. The table came from immunoSEQ multiplex PCR; TCRdb's copy has only in-frame clones and leaves some out. The table lists about 34,000 clones, roughly nine tenths of them singletons. This clonotype originated in a man in his 60s with active or convalescent COVID-19. Input material: peripheral blood. The gene calls are TRBV13 and TRBJ2-5; D is uncertain. DNA for the CDR3: TGTGCCAGCAGCTTCTATTCCGGAGAGACCCAGTACTTC. Translated: CASSFYSGETQYF. Filled out from reference TRBV13 and TRBJ2-5, the complete variable domain reads AAGVIQSPRHLIKEKRETATLKCYPIPRHDTVYWYQQGPGQDPQFLISFYEKMQSDKGSIPDRFSAQQFSDYHSELNMSSLELGDSALYFCASSFYSGETQYFGPGTRLLVL.